The 8 T cell receptor beta chains below come from one sample, sequenced in a study of T cells after yellow fever vaccination. TCRdb independently ran MiXCR on the 5' RACE reads; one entry per CDR3 protein. The data contain under 350,000 distinct CDR3 sequences, roughly 3.9% of them seen just once; the ten biggest clones take up roughly 25%. The sample consisted of PBMCs, taken 5 days after the yellow fever booster vaccination. These receptor sequences come from a man aged 18 to 35 who received the YFV17D yellow fever vaccine.

This clonotype was detected only a few times. This chain links TRBV30 with TRBJ1-2; D possibly corresponds to TRBD1 (5 bases). The germline V gene encodes CDR1 GTSNPN and CDR2 SVGIG (reference sequence). CDR3 size: 14 residues. The V end lost 3 bases, the J end lost 11 bases, and 22 bases lay between the germline ends. The CDR3 nucleotides are TGTGCCTGGAGGGGGCTATCGTGGCAGTCCCGTTACACCTTC. It codes for CAWRGLSWQSRYTF.

This chain joins TRBV10-3 and TRBJ1-1; tentative D call: TRBD1 (6 bases). Germline V gives CDR1 ENHRY, CDR2 SYGVKD. Trimming stripped 7 bases from V and 7 bases from J, with 16 bases between. The CDR3 is made up of 13 amino acids. CDR3 in amino acids: CAITELQGGEAFF. CDR3 DNA sequence: TGTGCCATCACGGAACTACAGGGTGGTGAAGCTTTCTTT.

This clonotype was seen ten or more times. V is TRBV28 and J is TRBJ2-1, with 9 bases lining up with TRBD2. The CDR3 loop spans 16 amino acids. After removal of 5 bases from V and 6 bases from J, the junction contained 11 bases not matched to a gene. The V gene's germline CDR1 is MDHEN and CDR2 SYDVKM. The CDR3 reads CASSKAGGNVFNEQFF. The CDR3 bases are TGTGCCAGCAGTAAGGCGGGGGGGAACGTTTTCAATGAGCAGTTCTTC.

The chain couples TRBV20-1 to TRBJ2-7; 8 bases map to TRBD2. This CDR3 has 13 residues. V lost 3 bases and J lost 6; bases outside the gene matches: 7. Per germline, CDR1 DFQATT and CDR2 SNEGSKA (reference sequence). The CDR3 DNA reads TGCAGTGCTAGGCCGGGACTAGTGTTCGAGCAGTACGTC. The encoded protein is CSARPGLVFEQYV.

The J gene is TRBJ2-3, the V gene TRBV7-2; the D gene is possibly TRBD1 (6 bases). The CDR3 is 11 residues long. Between the trimmed V and J ends, which lost 2 bases and 10 bases, there was a span of 7 bases. Germline CDR1 reads SGHTA; CDR2 reads FQGNSA. In DNA form, the CDR3 reads TGTGCCAGCAGCTTAAACAGGGCGCAGTATTTT. Translated, it gives CASSLNRAQYF.

This chain links TRBV5-6 with TRBJ2-1, with TRBD1 matching 12 bases. The CDR3 loop spans 15 amino acids. Germline CDR1 reads SGHDT; CDR2 reads YYEEEE. J lost 6 bases, V lost 4 bases, and 5 bases had no gene match. The CDR3 loop is CASSLTGQGANEQFF. The CDR3 DNA sequence: TGTGCCAGCAGCCTGACGGGACAGGGGGCCAATGAGCAGTTCTTC.

This clonotype has more than one count but fewer than ten. This chain connects TRBV6-6 to TRBJ2-3; D is unresolved. Germline V CDR1 and CDR2: MNHNY, SVGAGI (reference sequence). The CDR3 covers 14 residues. The V gene lost 7 bases and the J gene lost 0 bases, with 11 bases spanning the gap. This CDR3 is CASNAQSSTDTQYF. CDR3 DNA: TGTGCCAGCAATGCCCAATCGAGCACAGATACGCAGTATTTT.

This clonotype was picked up a small number of times. This rearrangement joins TRBV9 to TRBJ1-3, with 9 bases that match TRBD1. Germline loops: CDR1 SGDLS, CDR2 YYNGEE. The length of the CDR3 is 16 residues. Germline trimming cut 2 bases from V and 2 bases from J; bases unmatched to any gene: 5. As DNA, the CDR3 is TGTGCCAGCAGCGTGTCAAGGGACAGGGCTGGAAACACCATATATTTT. This translates into CASSVSRDRAGNTIYF.